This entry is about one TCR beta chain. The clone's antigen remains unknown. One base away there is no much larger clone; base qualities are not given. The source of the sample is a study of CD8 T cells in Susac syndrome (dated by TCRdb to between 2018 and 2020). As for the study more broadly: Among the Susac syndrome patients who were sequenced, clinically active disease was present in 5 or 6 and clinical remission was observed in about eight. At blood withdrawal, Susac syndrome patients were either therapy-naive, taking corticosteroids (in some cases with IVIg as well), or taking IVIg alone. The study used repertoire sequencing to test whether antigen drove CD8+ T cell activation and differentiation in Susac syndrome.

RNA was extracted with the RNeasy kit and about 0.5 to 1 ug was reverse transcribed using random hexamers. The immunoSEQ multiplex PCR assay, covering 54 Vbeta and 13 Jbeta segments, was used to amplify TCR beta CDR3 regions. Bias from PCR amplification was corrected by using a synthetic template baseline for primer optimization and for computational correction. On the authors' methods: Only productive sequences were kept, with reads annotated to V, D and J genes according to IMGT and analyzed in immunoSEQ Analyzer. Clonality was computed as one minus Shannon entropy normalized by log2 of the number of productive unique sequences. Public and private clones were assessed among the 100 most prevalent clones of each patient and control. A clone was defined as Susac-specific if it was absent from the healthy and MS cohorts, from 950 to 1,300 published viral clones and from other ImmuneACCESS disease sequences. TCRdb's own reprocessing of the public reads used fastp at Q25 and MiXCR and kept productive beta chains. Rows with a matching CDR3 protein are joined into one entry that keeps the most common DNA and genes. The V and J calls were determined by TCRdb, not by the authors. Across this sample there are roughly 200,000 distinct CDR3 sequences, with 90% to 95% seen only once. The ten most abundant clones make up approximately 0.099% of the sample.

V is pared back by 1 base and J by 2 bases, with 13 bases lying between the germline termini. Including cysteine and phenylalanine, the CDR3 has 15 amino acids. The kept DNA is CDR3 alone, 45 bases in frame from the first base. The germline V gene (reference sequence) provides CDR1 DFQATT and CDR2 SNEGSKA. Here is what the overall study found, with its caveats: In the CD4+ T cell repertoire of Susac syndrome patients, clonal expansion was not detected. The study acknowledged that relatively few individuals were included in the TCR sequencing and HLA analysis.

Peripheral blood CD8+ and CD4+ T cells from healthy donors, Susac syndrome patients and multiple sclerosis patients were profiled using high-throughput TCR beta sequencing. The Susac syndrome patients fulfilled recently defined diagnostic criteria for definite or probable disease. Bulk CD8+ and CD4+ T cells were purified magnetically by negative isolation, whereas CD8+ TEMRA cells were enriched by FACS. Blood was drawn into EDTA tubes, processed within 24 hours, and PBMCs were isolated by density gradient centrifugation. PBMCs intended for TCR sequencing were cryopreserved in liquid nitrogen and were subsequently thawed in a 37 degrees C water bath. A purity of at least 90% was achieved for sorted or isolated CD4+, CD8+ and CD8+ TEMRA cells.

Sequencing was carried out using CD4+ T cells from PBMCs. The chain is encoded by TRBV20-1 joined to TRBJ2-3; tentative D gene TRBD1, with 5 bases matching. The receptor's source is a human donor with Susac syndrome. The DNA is TGCAGTGCTAGAGTTGGGGCTAGGAACACAGATACGCAGTATTTT. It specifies CSARVGARNTDTQYF.